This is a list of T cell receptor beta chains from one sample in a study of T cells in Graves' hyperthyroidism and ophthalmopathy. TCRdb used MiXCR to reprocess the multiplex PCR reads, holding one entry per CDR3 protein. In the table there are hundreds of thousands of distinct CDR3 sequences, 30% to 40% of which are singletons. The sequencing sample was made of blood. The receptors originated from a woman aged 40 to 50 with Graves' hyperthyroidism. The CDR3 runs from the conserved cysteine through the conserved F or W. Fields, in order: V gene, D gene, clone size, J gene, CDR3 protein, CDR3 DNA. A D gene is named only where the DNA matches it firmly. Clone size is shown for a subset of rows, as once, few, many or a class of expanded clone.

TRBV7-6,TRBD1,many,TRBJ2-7,CASRRGQGRNEQYF,TGTGCCAGCAGGCGGGGACAGGGGAGAAACGAGCAGTACTTC
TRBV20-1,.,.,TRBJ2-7,CSAGSLGGEQYF,TGCAGTGCTGGGTCTTTGGGCGGGGAGCAGTACTTC
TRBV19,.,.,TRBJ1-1,CASSNGTQRLNTEAFF,TGTGCCAGTAGTAACGGCACCCAACGATTGAACACTGAAGCTTTCTTT
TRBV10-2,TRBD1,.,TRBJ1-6,CASSEQGVGQPLHF,TGCGCCAGCAGTGAACAGGGGGTTGGTCAGCCCCTCCACTTT
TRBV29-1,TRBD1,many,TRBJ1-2,CSVPLGTGTNYGYTF,TGCAGCGTACCGCTCGGGACAGGGACGAACTATGGCTACACCTTC
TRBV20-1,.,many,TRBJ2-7,CSARGYGYEQYF,TGCAGTGCTAGAGGATATGGATACGAGCAGTACTTC
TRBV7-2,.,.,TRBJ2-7,CASSLLDRSNYEQYF,TGTGCCAGCTCACTGCTGGACAGATCCAACTACGAGCAGTACTTC
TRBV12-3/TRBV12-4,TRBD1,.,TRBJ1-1,CASTYRGLNTEAFF,TGTGCCAGCACCTACAGGGGACTGAACACTGAAGCTTTCTTT
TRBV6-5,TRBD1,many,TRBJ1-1,CASSYDRGREAFF,TGTGCCAGCAGTTACGACAGGGGGCGCGAGGCTTTCTTT
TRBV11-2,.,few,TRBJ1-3,CASSLEVWTDPGNTIYF,TGTGCCAGCAGCTTAGAGGTTTGGACAGACCCTGGAAACACCATATATTTT
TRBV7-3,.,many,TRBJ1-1,CASSLHENTEAFF,TGTGCCAGCAGCTTACACGAGAACACTGAAGCTTTCTTT
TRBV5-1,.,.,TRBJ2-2,CASSQGGGPGGELFF,TGCGCCAGCAGCCAGGGTGGAGGGCCTGGAGGGGAGCTGTTTTTT
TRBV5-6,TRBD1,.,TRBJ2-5,CASSITGGGETQYF,TGTGCCAGCAGCATTACAGGGGGAGGAGAGACCCAGTACTTC
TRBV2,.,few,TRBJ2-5,CASSELVGPQETQYF,TGTGCCAGCAGTGAGTTGGTAGGGCCCCAAGAGACCCAGTACTTC
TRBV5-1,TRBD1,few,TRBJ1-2,CASSLEGQRLNGYTF,TGCGCCAGCAGCTTGGAGGGACAGCGGCTTAATGGCTACACCTTC
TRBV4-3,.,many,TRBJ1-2,CASSQGRGSNYGYTF,TGCGCCAGCAGCCAAGGACGGGGATCTAACTATGGCTACACCTTC
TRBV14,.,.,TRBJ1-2,CASRQGGGYGYTF,TGTGCCAGCAGACAGGGAGGGGGCTATGGCTACACCTTC
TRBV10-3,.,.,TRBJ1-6,CAISVGRSPLHF,TGTGCCATCAGTGTGGGGCGATCACCCCTCCACTTT
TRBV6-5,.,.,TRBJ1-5,CASSPRPSHGQPQHF,TGTGCCAGCAGTCCGAGGCCGTCTCACGGGCAGCCCCAGCATTTT
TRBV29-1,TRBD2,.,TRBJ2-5,CSVGRGGFQETQYF,TGCAGCGTTGGGCGGGGGGGATTTCAGGAGACCCAGTACTTC
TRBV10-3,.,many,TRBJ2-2,CATTRGRDNTGELFF,TGTGCCACTACCCGTGGACGGGATAACACCGGGGAGCTGTTTTTT
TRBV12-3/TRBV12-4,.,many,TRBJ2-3,CASSPGTDTQYF,TGTGCCAGCAGTCCCGGCACAGATACGCAGTATTTT
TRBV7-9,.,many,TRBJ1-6,CASRRIGTLNSPLHF,TGTGCCAGCAGACGGATCGGGACCCTGAATTCACCCCTCCACTTT
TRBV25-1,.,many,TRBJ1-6,CASRRDGNSPLHF,TGTGCCAGCAGACGGGACGGTAATTCACCCCTCCACTTT
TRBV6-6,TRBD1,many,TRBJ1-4,CASSSDRKLFF,TGTGCCAGCAGTTCGGACAGGAAACTGTTTTTT
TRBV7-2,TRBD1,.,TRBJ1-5,CASNLIDRQGFQPQHF,TGTGCCAGCAACTTAATAGACAGACAGGGATTTCAGCCCCAGCATTTT
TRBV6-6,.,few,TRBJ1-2,CASSYFTGNGYTF,TGTGCCAGCAGTTACTTTACAGGGAATGGCTACACCTTC
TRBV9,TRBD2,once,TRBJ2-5,CAGSGLDQETQYF,TGTGCCGGCAGCGGACTAGACCAAGAGACCCAGTACTTC
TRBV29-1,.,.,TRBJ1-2,CSVDAGTIYGYTF,TGCAGCGTTGACGCCGGGACAATTTATGGCTACACCTTC
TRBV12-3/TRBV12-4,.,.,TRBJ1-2,CASSALTNYGYTF,TGTGCCAGCAGCGCCCTTACTAACTATGGCTACACCTTC
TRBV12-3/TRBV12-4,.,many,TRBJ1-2,CASGVRAGNGYTF,TGTGCCAGCGGAGTCCGGGCAGGGAATGGCTACACCTTC
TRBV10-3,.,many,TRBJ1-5,CAISEGRFNQPQHF,TGTGCCATCAGTGAGGGACGGTTCAATCAGCCCCAGCATTTT
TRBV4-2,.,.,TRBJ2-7,CASSRETGLYEQYF,TGTGCCAGCAGCCGAGAGACAGGATTATACGAGCAGTACTTC
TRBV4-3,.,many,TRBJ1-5,CASSQDGRNQPQHF,TGCGCCAGCAGCCAAGACGGGCGCAATCAGCCCCAGCATTTT
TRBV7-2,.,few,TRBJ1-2,CASSSRGAAGYTF,TGTGCCAGCAGCTCAAGAGGGGCAGCTGGCTACACCTTC
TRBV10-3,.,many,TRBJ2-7,CAIMGDGTPYEQYF,TGTGCCATCATGGGCGACGGAACTCCCTACGAGCAGTACTTC
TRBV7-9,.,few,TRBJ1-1,CASSLFASATEAFF,TGTGCCAGCAGCTTATTTGCGTCAGCCACTGAAGCTTTCTTT
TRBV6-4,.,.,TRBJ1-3,CASSGSDKGNTIYF,TGTGCCAGCAGTGGGTCGGACAAGGGAAACACCATATATTTT
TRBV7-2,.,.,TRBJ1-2,CASSGGQSPYGYTF,TGTGCCAGCAGCGGGGGGCAGTCGCCCTATGGCTACACCTTC
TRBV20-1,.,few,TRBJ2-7,CSARGRSISYEQYF,TGCAGTGCTAGAGGACGATCTATCTCCTACGAGCAGTACTTC
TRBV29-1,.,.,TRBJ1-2,CSADRGDYGYTF,TGCAGCGCCGACCGGGGGGACTATGGCTACACCTTC
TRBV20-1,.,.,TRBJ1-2,CSARDAGTYGYTF,TGCAGTGCTAGAGATGCAGGGACCTATGGCTACACCTTC
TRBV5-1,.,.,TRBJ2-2,CASSFAGATGELFF,TGCGCCAGCAGCTTCGCAGGGGCCACCGGGGAGCTGTTTTTT
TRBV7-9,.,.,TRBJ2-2,CASSLLKGNTGELFF,TGTGCCAGCAGCTTGCTTAAGGGGAACACCGGGGAGCTGTTTTTT
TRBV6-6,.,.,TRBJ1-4,CASSSPHLRGKLFF,TGTGCCAGCAGTTCCCCGCACCTCCGAGGAAAACTGTTTTTT
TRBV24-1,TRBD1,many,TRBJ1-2,CATNPGTGVSYGYTF,TGTGCCACCAATCCGGGGACAGGGGTATCCTATGGCTACACCTTC
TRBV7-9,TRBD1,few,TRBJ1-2,CASRQLSDRESNGYTF,TGTGCCAGCAGACAGCTGAGCGACAGGGAATCAAACGGCTACACCTTC
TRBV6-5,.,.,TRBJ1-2,CASSPGNSYGYTF,TGTGCCAGCAGTCCGGGGAACAGCTATGGCTACACCTTC
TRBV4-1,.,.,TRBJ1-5,CASSHGTGTNSNQPQHF,TGCGCCAGCAGCCATGGTACCGGGACGAATAGCAATCAGCCCCAGCATTTT
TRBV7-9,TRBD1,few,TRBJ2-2,CASRARTGELNTGELFF,TGTGCCAGCAGGGCCCGGACAGGGGAACTTAACACCGGGGAGCTGTTTTTT